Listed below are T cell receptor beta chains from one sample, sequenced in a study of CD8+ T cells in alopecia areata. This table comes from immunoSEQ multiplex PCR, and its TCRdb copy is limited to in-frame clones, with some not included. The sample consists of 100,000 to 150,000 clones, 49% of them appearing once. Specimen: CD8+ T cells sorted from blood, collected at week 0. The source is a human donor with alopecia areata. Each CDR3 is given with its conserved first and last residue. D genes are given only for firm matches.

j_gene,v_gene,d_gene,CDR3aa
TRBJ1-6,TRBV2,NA,CASSERQVGNSPLHF
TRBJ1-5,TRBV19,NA,CASRLGNQPQHF
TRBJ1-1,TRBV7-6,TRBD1,CASSPGGGTEAFF
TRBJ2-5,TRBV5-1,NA,CASSAGELGETQYF
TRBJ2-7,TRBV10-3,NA,CAISEDRSYEQYF
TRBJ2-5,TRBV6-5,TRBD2,CASSSGLAGVGETQYF
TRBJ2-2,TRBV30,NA,CAWSDRVFTGELFF
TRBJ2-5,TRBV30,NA,CAWRGQGIGLSETQYF
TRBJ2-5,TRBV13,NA,CASSTPRAGGETQYF
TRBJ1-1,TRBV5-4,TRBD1,CASSRDRAAEAFF
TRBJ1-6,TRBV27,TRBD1,CASSLLGQGNSPLHF
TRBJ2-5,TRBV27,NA,CASSSGLGMETQYF
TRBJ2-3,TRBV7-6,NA,CASSLDGRGYTDTQYF
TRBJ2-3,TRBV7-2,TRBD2,CASSPSGGRIGVDTQYF
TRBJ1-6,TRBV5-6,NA,CASSWESAGNSPLHF
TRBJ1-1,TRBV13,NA,CASSHTGTVNTEAFF
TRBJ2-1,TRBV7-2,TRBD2,CASRLAWDEQFF
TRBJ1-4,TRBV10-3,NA,CAISEGMGNEKLFF
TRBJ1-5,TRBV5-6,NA,CASTLMSGLGQPQHF
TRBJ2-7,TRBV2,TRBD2,CASSPGGGYEQYF
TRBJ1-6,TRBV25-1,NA,CASSSWGSSPLHF
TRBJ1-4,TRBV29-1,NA,CSVEGAGEKLFF
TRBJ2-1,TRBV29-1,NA,CSVVVRALQGNEQFF
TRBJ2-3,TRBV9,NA,CASSVGGEDTQYF
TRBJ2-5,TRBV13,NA,CASSLGTTQETQYF
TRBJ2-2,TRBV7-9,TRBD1,CASSLDRGLRELFF
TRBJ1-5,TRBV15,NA,CATSRLPDMSNQPQHF
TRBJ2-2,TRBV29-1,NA,CSVILQGNTGELFF
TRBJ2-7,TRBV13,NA,CASSSSDHYEQYF
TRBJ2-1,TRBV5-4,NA,CASSASQGGVGNEQFF
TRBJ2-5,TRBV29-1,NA,CSITGTLQETQYF
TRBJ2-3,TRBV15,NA,CATSSSQSTDTQYF
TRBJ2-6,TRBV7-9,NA,CASSSRSLGANVLTF
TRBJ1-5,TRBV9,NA,CASSPLSLIQHF
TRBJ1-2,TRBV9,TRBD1,CASSAGTGETGYTF
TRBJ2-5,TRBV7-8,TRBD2,CASLSGIAGGQETQYF
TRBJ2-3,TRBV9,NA,CASSVPGLSDTQYF
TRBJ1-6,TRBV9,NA,CASSVAPDRNNSPLHF
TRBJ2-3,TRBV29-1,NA,CSVPEAGGGDTQYF
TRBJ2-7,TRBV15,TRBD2,CATSRDPTSGGPIASYEQYF
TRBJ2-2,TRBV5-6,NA,CASSLKGANTGELFF
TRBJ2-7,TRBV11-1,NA,CASSGFKGQSRVYEQYF
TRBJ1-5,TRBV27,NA,CASSWGGSNQPQHF
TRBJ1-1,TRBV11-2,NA,CASSFGGDTEAFF
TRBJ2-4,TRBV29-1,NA,CSVGGVRDGGSVRYF
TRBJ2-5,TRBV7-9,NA,CASSPPAGQETQYF
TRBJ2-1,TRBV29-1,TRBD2,CSVITGGGAVEQFF
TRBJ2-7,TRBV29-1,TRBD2,CSVEGTSGEVEQYF
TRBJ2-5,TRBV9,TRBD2,CASSAGLAGVQETQYF
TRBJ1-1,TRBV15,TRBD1,CATSNRGYTEAFF
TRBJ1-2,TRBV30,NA,CAWSVFPGRTNYGYTF
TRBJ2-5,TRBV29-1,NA,CSVEESGQRAQETQYF